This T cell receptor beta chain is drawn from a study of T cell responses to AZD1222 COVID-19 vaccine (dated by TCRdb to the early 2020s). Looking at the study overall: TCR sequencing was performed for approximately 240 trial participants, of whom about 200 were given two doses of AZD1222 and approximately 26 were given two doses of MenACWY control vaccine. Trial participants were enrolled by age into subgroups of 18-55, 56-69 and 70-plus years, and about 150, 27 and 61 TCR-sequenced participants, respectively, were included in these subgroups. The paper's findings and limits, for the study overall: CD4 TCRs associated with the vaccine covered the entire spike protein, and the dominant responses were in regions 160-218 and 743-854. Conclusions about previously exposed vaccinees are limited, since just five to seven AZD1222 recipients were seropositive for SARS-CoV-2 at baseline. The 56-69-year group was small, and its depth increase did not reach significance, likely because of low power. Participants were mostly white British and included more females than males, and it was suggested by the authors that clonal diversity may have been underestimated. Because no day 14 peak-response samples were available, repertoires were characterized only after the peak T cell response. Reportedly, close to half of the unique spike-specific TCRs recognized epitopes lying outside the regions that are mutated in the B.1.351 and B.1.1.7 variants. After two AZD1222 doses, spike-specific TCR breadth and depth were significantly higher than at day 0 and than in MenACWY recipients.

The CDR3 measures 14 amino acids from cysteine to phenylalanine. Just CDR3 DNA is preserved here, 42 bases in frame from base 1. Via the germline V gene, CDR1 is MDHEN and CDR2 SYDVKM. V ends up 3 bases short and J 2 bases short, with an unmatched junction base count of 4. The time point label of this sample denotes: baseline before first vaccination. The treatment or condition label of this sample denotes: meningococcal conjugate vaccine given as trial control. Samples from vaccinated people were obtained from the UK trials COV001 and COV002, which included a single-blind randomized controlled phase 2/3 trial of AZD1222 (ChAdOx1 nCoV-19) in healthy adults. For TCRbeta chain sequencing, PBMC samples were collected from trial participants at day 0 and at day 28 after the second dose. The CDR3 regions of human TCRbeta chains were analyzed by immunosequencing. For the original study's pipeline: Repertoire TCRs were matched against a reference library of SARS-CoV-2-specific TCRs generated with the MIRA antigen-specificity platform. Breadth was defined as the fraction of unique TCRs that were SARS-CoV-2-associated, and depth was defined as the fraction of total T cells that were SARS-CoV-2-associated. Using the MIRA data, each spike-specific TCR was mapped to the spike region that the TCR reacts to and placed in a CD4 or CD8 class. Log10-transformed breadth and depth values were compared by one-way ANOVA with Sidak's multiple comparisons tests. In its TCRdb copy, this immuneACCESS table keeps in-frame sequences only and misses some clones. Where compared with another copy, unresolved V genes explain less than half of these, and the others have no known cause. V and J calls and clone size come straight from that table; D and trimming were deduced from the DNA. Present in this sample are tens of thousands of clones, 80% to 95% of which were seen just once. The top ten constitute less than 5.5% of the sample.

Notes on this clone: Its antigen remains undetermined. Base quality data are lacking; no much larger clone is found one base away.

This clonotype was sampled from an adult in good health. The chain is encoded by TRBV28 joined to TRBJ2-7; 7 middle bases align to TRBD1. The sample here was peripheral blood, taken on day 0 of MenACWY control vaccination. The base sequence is TGTGCCAGCAGTTTGGTGGGGACAGCCTACGAGCAGTACTTC. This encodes CASSLVGTAYEQYF.